This is a list of T cell receptor beta chains from one sample in a study of T cell repertoires in ileal Crohn's disease. Data came from immunoSEQ multiplex PCR; TCRdb stores just in-frame clones and leaves some out. The table includes about 15,000 clones, 70% to 90% detected once. Sequenced: ileal tissue. These receptors were taken from an adult with Crohn's disease. Each CDR3 is given with its conserved first and last residue. Fields, in order: D gene, clone size, V gene, J gene, CDR3 DNA, CDR3 protein. D genes are given only for firm matches. A row's size may be missing; if present it is once, few, many or a size class.

D: -
size: -
V: TRBV29-1
J: TRBJ1-2
DNA: TGCAGCGTTGTGGGAGGACGGCAGTATGGCTACACCTTC
CDR3: CSVVGGRQYGYTF

D: -
size: -
V: TRBV7-3
J: TRBJ2-7
DNA: TGTGCCAGCAGCTTAACAGGGGGCTACGAGCAGTACTTC
CDR3: CASSLTGGYEQYF

D: TRBD1
size: -
V: TRBV19
J: TRBJ1-2
DNA: TGTGCCAGTAGTATAAGGGACAGCTCTAACTATGGCTACACCTTC
CDR3: CASSIRDSSNYGYTF

D: TRBD2
size: -
V: TRBV7-8
J: TRBJ2-1
DNA: TGTGCCAGCAGCTTAGGGCATACACTAGCGGGAGGGCCAAGTTACAATGAGCAGTTCTTC
CDR3: CASSLGHTLAGGPSYNEQFF

D: TRBD1
size: -
V: TRBV5-4
J: TRBJ2-3
DNA: TGTGCCAGCAGCTTGGATCGACAGGGGGGGAGGAGGACAGATACGCAGTATTTT
CDR3: CASSLDRQGGRRTDTQYF

D: TRBD2
size: -
V: TRBV14
J: TRBJ2-7
DNA: TGTGCCAGCAGCCATGTGTCTCGGGAGGGCGATTACGAGCAGTACTTC
CDR3: CASSHVSREGDYEQYF

D: -
size: -
V: TRBV18
J: TRBJ2-3
DNA: TGTGCCAGCTCACCAGTGGGGGCGAAAGATACGCAGTATTTT
CDR3: CASSPVGAKDTQYF

D: TRBD2
size: -
V: TRBV27
J: TRBJ2-3
DNA: TGTGCCAGCAGTTTTCAGCGGGGGGGTACGCAGTATTTT
CDR3: CASSFQRGGTQYF

D: TRBD1
size: -
V: TRBV7-9
J: TRBJ1-2
DNA: TGTGCCAGCAGCTTCGGGACAGATCTCCTGTGGGGCTACACCTTC
CDR3: CASSFGTDLLWGYTF

D: TRBD1
size: -
V: TRBV9
J: TRBJ1-1
DNA: TGTGCCAGCAGCGTAACAGGGGACGGGTTCACTGAAGCTTTCTTT
CDR3: CASSVTGDGFTEAFF

D: -
size: -
V: TRBV7-8
J: TRBJ2-3
DNA: TGTGCCAGCAGCTCCACAGGGACAACGATCACAGATACGCAGTATTTT
CDR3: CASSSTGTTITDTQYF

D: TRBD1
size: -
V: TRBV5-6
J: TRBJ2-5
DNA: TGTGCCAGCAGCGAGCAGGGGGCGTGGGAGCAGTACTTC
CDR3: CASSEQGAWEQYF

D: -
size: -
V: TRBV28
J: TRBJ1-2
DNA: TGTGCCAGCAGTTTAGGGGGGGCGGACTATGGCTACACCTTC
CDR3: CASSLGGADYGYTF

D: -
size: -
V: TRBV11-2
J: TRBJ1-1
DNA: TGTGCCAGCAGCCTAGCAGGCACTGAAGCTTTCTTT
CDR3: CASSLAGTEAFF

D: TRBD1
size: -
V: TRBV4-1
J: TRBJ1-4
DNA: TGCGCCAGCAGCCAGCAGCCCGGGACAGGGAGTGAAAAACTGTTTTTT
CDR3: CASSQQPGTGSEKLFF

D: TRBD1
size: -
V: TRBV18
J: TRBJ2-7
DNA: TGTGCCAGCTCACGCGACAGGGGCCCCGAGCAGTACTTC
CDR3: CASSRDRGPEQYF

D: TRBD1
size: few
V: TRBV5-1
J: TRBJ2-7
DNA: TGCGCCAGCAGCTTGGCTGGACAGGGTTCAAACGAGCAGTACTTC
CDR3: CASSLAGQGSNEQYF

D: TRBD1
size: -
V: TRBV11-1
J: TRBJ2-7
DNA: TGTGCCAGCAGCGTTTACAGGGGGGACGAGCAGTACTTC
CDR3: CASSVYRGDEQYF

D: TRBD1
size: -
V: TRBV7-8
J: TRBJ1-1
DNA: TGTGCCAGCAGCTTTATAAGGAGACAGGGAACGAACACTGAAGCTTTCTTT
CDR3: CASSFIRRQGTNTEAFF

D: TRBD2
size: -
V: TRBV11-3
J: TRBJ2-1
DNA: TGTGCCAGCAGCTTATTGGGAGGGCGGGGGAATGAGCAGTTCTTC
CDR3: CASSLLGGRGNEQFF

D: -
size: -
V: TRBV6-5
J: TRBJ2-7
DNA: TGTGCCAGCAGTGTGCCAGGGGTCTCCTACGAGCAGTACTTC
CDR3: CASSVPGVSYEQYF

D: -
size: -
V: TRBV5-5
J: TRBJ1-4
DNA: TGTGCCAGCAGCTTGGGAGCAGGATCTGCAACTAATGAAAAACTGTTTTTT
CDR3: CASSLGAGSATNEKLFF

D: TRBD1
size: -
V: TRBV4-2
J: TRBJ2-7
DNA: TGTGCCAGCAGCCAAGCTGTGACAGGGGCCTACGAGCAGTACTTC
CDR3: CASSQAVTGAYEQYF

D: TRBD2
size: -
V: TRBV19
J: TRBJ2-3
DNA: TGTGCCAGTAGTATAGCCAGCGGGAGAAGTAGAGGAACGCAGTATTTT
CDR3: CASSIASGRSRGTQYF

D: -
size: -
V: TRBV2
J: TRBJ2-5
DNA: TGTGCCAGCAGTGGAGACCAAGAGACCCAGTACTTC
CDR3: CASSGDQETQYF

D: -
size: once
V: TRBV7-3
J: TRBJ1-1
DNA: TGTGCCAGCAGTCGGGGATTGAACACTGAAGCTTTCTTT
CDR3: CASSRGLNTEAFF

D: TRBD2
size: -
V: TRBV5-1
J: TRBJ2-2
DNA: TGCGCCAGCAGCGACACCGGGACTAGCATAAGAGGAACCGGGGAGCTGTTTTTT
CDR3: CASSDTGTSIRGTGELFF

D: TRBD2
size: once
V: TRBV13
J: TRBJ2-5
DNA: TGTGCCAGCAGCTTACTGGCGGGAGGGCCGCGTCAAGAGACCCAGTACTTC
CDR3: CASSLLAGGPRQETQYF

D: -
size: -
V: TRBV5-4
J: TRBJ2-6
DNA: TGTGCCAGCAGTTTTGGGGGGACTGGGGCCAACGTCCTGACTTTC
CDR3: CASSFGGTGANVLTF

D: TRBD1
size: -
V: TRBV6-1
J: TRBJ2-7
DNA: TGTGCCAGCAGTGTCTCCCCCGGGACAGGGGGATACGAGCAGTACTTC
CDR3: CASSVSPGTGGYEQYF

D: -
size: -
V: TRBV27
J: TRBJ2-4
DNA: TGTGCCAGCAGTGGAGCCGGGACAACCAAAAACATTCAGTACTTC
CDR3: CASSGAGTTKNIQYF

D: -
size: -
V: TRBV15
J: TRBJ2-7
DNA: TGTGCCACCAGCAGCTCGCAGGGTTACGAGCAGTACTTC
CDR3: CATSSSQGYEQYF

D: TRBD2
size: -
V: TRBV15
J: TRBJ2-7
DNA: TGTGCCACCAGCAGAGATTTGGCGGGAGGAACTTACGAGCAGTACTTC
CDR3: CATSRDLAGGTYEQYF

D: TRBD1
size: -
V: TRBV27
J: TRBJ1-1
DNA: TGTGCCAGCAGTGGACAGGGGAACACTGAAGCTTTCTTT
CDR3: CASSGQGNTEAFF

D: TRBD2
size: -
V: TRBV18
J: TRBJ2-2
DNA: TGTGCCAGCTCACCTCCCGCGGGGGGGGACACCGGGGAGCTGTTTTTT
CDR3: CASSPPAGGDTGELFF

D: -
size: -
V: TRBV30
J: TRBJ1-5
DNA: TGTGCCTGGAGTGTACTTAGCAATCAGCCCCAGCATTTT
CDR3: CAWSVLSNQPQHF

D: TRBD1
size: -
V: TRBV4-1
J: TRBJ1-2
DNA: TGCGCCAGCAGCCAGACCGGGACAGGGGACCTCTATGGCTACACCTTC
CDR3: CASSQTGTGDLYGYTF

D: -
size: large
V: TRBV28
J: TRBJ1-4
DNA: TGTGCCAGCAGTTTCATGGACGCAGGGAATGAAAAACTGTTTTTT
CDR3: CASSFMDAGNEKLFF